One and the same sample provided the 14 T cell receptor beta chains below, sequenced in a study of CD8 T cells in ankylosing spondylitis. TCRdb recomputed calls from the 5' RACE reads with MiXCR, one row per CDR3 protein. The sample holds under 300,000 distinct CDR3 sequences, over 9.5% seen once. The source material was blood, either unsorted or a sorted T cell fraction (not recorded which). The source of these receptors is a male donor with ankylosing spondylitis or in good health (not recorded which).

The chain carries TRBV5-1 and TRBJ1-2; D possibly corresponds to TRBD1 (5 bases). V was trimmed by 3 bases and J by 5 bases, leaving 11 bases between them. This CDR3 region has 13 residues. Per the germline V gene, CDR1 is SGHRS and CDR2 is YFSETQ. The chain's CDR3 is CASSWGTAYGYTF. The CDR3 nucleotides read TGCGCCAGCAGCTGGGGGACCGCGTATGGCTACACCTTC.

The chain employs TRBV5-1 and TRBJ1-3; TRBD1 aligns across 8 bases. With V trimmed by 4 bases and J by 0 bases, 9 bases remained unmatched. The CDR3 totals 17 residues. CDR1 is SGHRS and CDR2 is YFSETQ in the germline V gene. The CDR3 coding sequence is TGCGCCAGCAGCAGCGGGACAGGCGTCGACTCTGGAAACACCATATATTTT. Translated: CASSSGTGVDSGNTIYF.

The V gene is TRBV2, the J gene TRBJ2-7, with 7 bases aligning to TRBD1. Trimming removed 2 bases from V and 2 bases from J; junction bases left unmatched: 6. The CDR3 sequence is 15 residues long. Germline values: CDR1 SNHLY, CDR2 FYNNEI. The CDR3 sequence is CASSELRQGAYEQYF. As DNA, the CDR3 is TGTGCCAGCAGTGAACTACGACAGGGTGCCTACGAGCAGTACTTC.

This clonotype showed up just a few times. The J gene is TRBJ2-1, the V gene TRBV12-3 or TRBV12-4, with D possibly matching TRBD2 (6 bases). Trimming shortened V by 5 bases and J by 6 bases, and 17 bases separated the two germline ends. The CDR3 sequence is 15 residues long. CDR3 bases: TGTGCCAGCAGTCCCGGGACTCCCCCCGTCAATGAGCAGTTCTTC. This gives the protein CASSPGTPPVNEQFF.

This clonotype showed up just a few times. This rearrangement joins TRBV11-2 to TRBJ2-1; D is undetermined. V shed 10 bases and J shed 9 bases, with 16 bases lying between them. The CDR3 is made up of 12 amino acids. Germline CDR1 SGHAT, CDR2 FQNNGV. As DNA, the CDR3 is TGTGCCATTTCGGGCTCCAGTCTTGAGCAGTTCTTC. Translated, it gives CAISGSSLEQFF.

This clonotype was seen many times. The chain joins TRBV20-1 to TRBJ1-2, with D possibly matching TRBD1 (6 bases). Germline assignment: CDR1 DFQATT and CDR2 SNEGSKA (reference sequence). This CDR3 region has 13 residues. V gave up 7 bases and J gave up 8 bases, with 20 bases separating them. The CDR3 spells CSVLAQGGKGYTF. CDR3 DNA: TGCAGTGTCTTGGCACAGGGAGGGAAGGGCTACACCTTC.

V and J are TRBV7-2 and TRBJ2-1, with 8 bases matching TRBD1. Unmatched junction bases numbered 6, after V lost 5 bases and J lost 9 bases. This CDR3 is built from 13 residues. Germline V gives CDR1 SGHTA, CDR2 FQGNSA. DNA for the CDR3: TGTGCCAGCAGCGTTGGACAGGGAGGTGAGCAGTTCTTC. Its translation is CASSVGQGGEQFF.

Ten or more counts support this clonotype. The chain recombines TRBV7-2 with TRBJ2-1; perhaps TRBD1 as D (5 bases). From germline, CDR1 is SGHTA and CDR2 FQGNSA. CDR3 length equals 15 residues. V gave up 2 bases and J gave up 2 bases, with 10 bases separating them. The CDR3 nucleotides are TGTGCCAGCAGCTTATTGACAGTAGCCTACAATGAGCAGTTCTTC. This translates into CASSLLTVAYNEQFF.

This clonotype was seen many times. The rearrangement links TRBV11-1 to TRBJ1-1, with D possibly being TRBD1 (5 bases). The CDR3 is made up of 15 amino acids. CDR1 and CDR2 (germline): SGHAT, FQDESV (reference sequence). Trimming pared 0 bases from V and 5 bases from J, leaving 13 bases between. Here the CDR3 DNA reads TGTGCCAGCAGCTTAGCTTCACACCGGGGGACTGAAGCTTTCTTT. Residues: CASSLASHRGTEAFF.

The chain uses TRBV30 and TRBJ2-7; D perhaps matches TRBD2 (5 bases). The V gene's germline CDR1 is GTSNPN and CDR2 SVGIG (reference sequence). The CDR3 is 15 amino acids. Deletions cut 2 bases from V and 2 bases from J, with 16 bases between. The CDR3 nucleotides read TGTGCCTGGAGTCCTGGGCCGGGATCTACCTACGAGCAGTACTTC. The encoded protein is CAWSPGPGSTYEQYF.

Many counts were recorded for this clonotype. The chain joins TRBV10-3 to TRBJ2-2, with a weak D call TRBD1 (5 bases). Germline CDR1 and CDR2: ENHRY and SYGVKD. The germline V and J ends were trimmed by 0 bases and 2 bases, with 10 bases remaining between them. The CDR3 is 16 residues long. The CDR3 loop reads CAISESIGANTGELFF. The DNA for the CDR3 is TGTGCCATCAGTGAGTCGATTGGGGCCAACACCGGGGAGCTGTTTTTT.

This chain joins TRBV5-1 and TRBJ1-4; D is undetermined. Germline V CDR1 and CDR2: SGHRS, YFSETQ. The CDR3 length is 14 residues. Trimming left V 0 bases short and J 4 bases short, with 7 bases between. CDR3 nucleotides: TGCGCCAGCAGCTTGGGGGCCGTTAATGAAAAACTGTTTTTT. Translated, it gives CASSLGAVNEKLFF. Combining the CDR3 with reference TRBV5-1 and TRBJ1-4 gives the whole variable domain KAGVTQTPRYLIKTRGQQVTLSCSPISGHRSVSWYQQTPGQGLQFLFEYFSETQRNKGNFPGRFSGRQFSNSRSEMNVSTLELGDSALYLCASSLGAVNEKLFFGSGTQLSVL.

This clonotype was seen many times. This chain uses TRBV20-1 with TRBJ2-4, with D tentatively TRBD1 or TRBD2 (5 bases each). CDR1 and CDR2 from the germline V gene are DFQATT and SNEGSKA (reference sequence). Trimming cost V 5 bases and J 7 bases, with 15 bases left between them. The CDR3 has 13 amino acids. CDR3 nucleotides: TGCAGTGCTCCCCGGGACGTGGGGAACATTCAGTACTTC. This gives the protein CSAPRDVGNIQYF.

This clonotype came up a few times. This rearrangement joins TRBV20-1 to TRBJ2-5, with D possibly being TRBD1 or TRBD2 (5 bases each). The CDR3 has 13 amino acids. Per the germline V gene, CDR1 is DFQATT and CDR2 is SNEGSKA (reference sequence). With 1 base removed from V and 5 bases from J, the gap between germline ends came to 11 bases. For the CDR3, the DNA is TGCAGTGCTAGAGTGAGGGGTTCGGAGACCCAGTACTTC. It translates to CSARVRGSETQYF.